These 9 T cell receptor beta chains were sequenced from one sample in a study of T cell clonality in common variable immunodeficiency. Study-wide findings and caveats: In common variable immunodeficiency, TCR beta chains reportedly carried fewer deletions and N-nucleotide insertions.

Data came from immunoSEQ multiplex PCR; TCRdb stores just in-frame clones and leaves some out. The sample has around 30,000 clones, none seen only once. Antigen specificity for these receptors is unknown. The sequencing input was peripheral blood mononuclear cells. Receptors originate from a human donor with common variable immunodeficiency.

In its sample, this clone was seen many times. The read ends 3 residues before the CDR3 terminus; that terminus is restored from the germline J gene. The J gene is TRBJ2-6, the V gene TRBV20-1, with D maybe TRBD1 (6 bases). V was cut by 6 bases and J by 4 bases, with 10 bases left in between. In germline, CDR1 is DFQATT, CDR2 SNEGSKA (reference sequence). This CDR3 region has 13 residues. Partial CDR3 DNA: TGCAGTGCCACAGGGTCAGGGGCCAACGTC. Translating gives CSATGSGANV. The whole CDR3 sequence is CSATGSGANVLTF.

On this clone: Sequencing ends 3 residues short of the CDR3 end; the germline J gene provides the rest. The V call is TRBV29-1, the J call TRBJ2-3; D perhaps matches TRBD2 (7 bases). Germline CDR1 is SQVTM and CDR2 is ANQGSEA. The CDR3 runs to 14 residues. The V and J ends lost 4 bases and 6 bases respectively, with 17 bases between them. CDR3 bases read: TGCAGCGTTGTACGCGGGGGCCCTTTGGATACG. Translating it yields CSVVRGGPLDT. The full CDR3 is CSVVRGGPLDTQYF.

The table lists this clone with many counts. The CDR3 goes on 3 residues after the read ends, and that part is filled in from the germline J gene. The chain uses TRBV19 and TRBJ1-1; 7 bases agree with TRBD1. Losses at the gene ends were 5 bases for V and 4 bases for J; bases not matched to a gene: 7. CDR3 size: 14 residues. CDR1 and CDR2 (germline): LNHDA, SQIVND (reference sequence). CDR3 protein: CASSQVQGGTEAFF. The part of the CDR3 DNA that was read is TGTGCCAGTAGTCAAGTCCAGGGGGGCACTGAA.

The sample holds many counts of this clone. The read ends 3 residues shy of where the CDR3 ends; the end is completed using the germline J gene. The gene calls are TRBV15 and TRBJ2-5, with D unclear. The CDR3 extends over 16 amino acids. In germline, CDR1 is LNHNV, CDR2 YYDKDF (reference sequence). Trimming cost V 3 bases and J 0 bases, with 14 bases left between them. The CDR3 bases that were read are TGTGCCACCAGCAGTCCCTTCCAGGCACACCAAGAGACC. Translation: CATSSPFQAHQET. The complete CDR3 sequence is CATSSPFQAHQETQYF.

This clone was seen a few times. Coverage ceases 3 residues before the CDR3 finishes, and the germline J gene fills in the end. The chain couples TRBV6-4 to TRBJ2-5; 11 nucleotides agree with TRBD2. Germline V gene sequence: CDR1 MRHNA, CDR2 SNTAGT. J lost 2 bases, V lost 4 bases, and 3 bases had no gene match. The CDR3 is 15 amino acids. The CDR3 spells CASSVVAGGQETQYF. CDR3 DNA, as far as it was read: TGTGCCAGCAGTGTGGTAGCGGGGGGGCAAGAGACC.

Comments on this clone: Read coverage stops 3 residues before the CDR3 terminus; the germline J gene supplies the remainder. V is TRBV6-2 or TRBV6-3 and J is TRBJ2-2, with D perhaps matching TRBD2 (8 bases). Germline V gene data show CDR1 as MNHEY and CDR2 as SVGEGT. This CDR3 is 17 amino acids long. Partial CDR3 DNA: TGTGCCAGCAGTTCGTACAGGGGCGGGGGGACCCCCCAGGGG. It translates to CASSSYRGGGTPQG. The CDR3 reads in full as CASSSYRGGGTPQGLFF.

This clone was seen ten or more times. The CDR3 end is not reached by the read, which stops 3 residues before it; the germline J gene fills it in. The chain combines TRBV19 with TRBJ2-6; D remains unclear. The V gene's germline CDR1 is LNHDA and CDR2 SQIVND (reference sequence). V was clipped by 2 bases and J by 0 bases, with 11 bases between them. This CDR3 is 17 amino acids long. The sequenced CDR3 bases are TGTGCCAGTAGTATATATGCAGGCTACTCTGGGGCCAACGTC. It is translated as CASSIYAGYSGANV. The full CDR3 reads CASSIYAGYSGANVLTF.

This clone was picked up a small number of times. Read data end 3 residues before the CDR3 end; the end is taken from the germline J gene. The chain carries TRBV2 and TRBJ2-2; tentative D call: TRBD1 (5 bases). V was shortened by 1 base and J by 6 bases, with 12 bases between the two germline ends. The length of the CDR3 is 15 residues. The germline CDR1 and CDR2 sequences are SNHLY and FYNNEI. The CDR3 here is CASSEGGSWPGELFF. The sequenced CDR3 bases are TGTGCCAGCAGTGAAGGGGGCTCCTGGCCCGGGGAG.

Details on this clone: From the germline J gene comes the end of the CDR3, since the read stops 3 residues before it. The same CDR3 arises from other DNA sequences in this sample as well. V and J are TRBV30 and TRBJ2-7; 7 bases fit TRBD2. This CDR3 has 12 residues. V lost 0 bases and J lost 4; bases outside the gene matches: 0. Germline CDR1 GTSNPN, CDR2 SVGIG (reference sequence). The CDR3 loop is CAWSVGGYEQYF. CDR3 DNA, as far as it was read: TGTGCCTGGAGTGTGGGGGGGTACGAG.